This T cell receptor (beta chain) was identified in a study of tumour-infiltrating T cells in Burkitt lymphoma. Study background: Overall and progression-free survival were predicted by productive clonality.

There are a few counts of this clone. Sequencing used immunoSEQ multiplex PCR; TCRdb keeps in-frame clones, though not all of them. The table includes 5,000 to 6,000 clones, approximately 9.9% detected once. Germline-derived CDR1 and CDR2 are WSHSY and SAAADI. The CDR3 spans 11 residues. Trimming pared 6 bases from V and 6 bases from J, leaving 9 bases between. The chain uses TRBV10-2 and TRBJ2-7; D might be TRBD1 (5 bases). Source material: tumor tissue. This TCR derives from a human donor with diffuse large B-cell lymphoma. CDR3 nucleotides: TGCGCCAGCAGGGACAACTCCGAGCAGTACTTC. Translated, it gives CASRDNSEQYF.